The following is a T cell receptor (beta chain) sequence with its context. These data belong to a study of control samples from healthy donors and cancer patients. V was trimmed by 5 bases and J by 3 bases, leaving 8 bases between them. Germline CDR1 SNHLY, CDR2 FYNNEI. The CDR3 extends over 12 amino acids. This table comes from immunoSEQ multiplex PCR, and its TCRdb copy is limited to in-frame clones, with some not included. The table records approximately 100,000 clones, roughly 86% of them present only once. Sample: blood. The chain couples TRBV2 to TRBJ2-7; D is undetermined. The source of this sequence is a man in his fifties or sixties in good health. The CDR3 region is CASSRVFYEQYF. The DNA for the CDR3 is TGTGCCAGCAGTAGGGTCTTCTACGAGCAGTACTTC.